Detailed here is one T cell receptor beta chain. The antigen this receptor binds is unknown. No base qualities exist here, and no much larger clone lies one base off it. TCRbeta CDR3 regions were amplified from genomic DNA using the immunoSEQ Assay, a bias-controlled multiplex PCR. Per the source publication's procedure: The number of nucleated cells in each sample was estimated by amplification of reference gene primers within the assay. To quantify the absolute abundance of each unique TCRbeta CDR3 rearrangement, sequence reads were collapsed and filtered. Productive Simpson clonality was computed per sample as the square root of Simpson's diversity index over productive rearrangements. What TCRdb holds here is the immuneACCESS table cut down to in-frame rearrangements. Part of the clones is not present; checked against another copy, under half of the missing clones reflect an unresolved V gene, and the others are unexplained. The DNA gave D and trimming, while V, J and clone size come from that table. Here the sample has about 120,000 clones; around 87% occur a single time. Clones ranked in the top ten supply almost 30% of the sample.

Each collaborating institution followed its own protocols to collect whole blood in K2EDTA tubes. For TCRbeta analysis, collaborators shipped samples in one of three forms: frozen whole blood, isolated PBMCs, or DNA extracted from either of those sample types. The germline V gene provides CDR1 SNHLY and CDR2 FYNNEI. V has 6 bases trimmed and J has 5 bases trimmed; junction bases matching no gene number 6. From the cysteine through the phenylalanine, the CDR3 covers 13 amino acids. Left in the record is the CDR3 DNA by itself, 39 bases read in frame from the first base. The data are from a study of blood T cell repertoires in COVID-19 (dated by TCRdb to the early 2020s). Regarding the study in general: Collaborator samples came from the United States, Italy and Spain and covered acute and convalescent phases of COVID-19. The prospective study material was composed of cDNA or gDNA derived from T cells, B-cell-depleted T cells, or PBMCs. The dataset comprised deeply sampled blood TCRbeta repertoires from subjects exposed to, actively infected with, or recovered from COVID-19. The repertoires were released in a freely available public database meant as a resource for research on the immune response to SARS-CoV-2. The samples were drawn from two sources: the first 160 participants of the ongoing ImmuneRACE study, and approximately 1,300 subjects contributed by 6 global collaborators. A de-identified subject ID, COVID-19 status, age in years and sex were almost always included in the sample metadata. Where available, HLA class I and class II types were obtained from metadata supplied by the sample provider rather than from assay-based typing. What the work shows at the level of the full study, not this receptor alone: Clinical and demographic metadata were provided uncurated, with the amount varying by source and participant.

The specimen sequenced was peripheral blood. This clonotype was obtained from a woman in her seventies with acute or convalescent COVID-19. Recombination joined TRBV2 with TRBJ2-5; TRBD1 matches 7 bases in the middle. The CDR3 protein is CASRADREETQYF. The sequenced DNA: TGTGCCAGCAGAGCCGACAGGGAGGAGACCCAGTACTTC.